These 20 T cell receptor beta chains came from one sample sequenced in a study of CD8 T cells in Susac syndrome. The RNA, roughly 0.5 to 1 ug, was put through reverse transcription using random hexamers. MiXCR, run by TCRdb on the immunoSEQ multiplex PCR reads, gives a single entry per CDR3 protein. The table includes 130,000 or so distinct CDR3 sequences, roughly 80% detected once. Specimen: CD8+ T cells from PBMCs. The source of these receptors is a human donor with multiple sclerosis.

The count of this clonotype is one. Compared with germline, one end of the junction differs, possibly owing to a read error. V gene TRBV14 combines with J gene TRBJ1-2; D is unclear. CDR1 SGHDN and CDR2 FVKESK come from the germline V gene. This CDR3 region has 18 residues. CDR3 loop: CARSQVYEGRTVNYGYTF. The CDR3 DNA sequence: TGTGCCCGCAGCCAAGTTTATGAGGGAAGGACGGTTAACTATGGCTACACCTTC. The whole variable domain, remainder taken from reference TRBV14 and TRBJ1-2, is EAGVTQFPSHSVIEKGQTVTLRCDPISGHDNLYWYRRVMGKEIKFLLHFVKESKQDESGMPNNRFLAERTGGTYSTLKVQPAELEDSGVYFCARSQVYEGRTVNYGYTFGSGTRLTVV.

The V call is TRBV4-2, the J call TRBJ2-3; D possibly uses TRBD1 or TRBD2 (5 bases each). The CDR3 length is 20 residues. The germline V gene has CDR1 LGHNA and CDR2 YNFKEQ. Trimming took 3 bases from V and 0 from J, leaving 25 bases between them. The CDR3 is CASSQGAWTADTTSTDTQYF. The CDR3 DNA reads TGTGCCAGCAGCCAGGGAGCCTGGACCGCGGACACGACTAGCACAGATACGCAGTATTTT.

The chain has TRBV27 and TRBJ1-6; 10 bases are shared with TRBD1. With 5 bases clipped from V and 5 bases from J, the junction kept 12 bases outside the gene matches. Germline CDR1 reads MNHEY; CDR2 reads SMNVEV (reference sequence). CDR3 length equals 18 residues. The CDR3 nucleotides are TGTGCCAGCAGTAGCCAGGACAGGGGGTTTAACGATAATTCACCCCTCCACTTT. The encoded protein is CASSSQDRGFNDNSPLHF.

The rearrangement links TRBV19 to TRBJ1-1; D unresolved. The V gene's germline CDR1 is LNHDA and CDR2 SQIVND (reference sequence). The CDR3 is 12 amino acids. Trimming left V 6 bases short and J 4 bases short, with 9 bases between. CDR3 region: CASRRAGTEAFF. CDR3 DNA: TGTGCCAGTAGAAGGGCGGGCACTGAAGCTTTCTTT.

V is TRBV2 and J is TRBJ2-7; 8 nucleotides match TRBD1. The J segment lost 2 bases and the V segment lost 4 bases, leaving 7 bases of the junction unmatched. Germline lookup yields CDR1 SNHLY and CDR2 FYNNEI. This CDR3 is built from 15 residues. Here the CDR3 reads CASSVGTGVTYEQYF. The DNA for the CDR3 is TGTGCCAGCAGTGTGGGGACAGGCGTTACCTACGAGCAGTACTTC.

V and J are TRBV12-3 or TRBV12-4 and TRBJ1-1; D possibly corresponds to TRBD1 (6 bases). V was cut by 7 bases and J by 6 bases, with 15 bases left in between. The CDR3 consists of 13 residues. DNA for the CDR3: TGTGCCAGCACCCATAGGGGGTCCCCTGAAGCTTTCTTT. This codes for CASTHRGSPEAFF.

The chain joins TRBV10-3 to TRBJ2-7; D call uncertain. The germline V gene has CDR1 ENHRY and CDR2 SYGVKD. This CDR3 is built from 18 residues. V lost 4 bases and J lost 0, with 22 bases in between. The CDR3 protein is CAISVTKLLERSSYEQYF. Written as DNA, the CDR3 is TGTGCCATCAGTGTCACCAAATTGCTAGAAAGGAGCTCCTACGAGCAGTACTTC.

V usage is TRBV20-1 and J usage is TRBJ1-6, with 10 bases lining up with TRBD1. This CDR3 is 15 amino acids long. Losses at the gene ends were 4 bases for V and 10 bases for J; bases not matched to a gene: 10. Germline CDR1 DFQATT, CDR2 SNEGSKA (reference sequence). CDR3 region: CSAIGGTGDPSPLHF. The DNA for the CDR3 is TGCAGTGCTATAGGAGGGACAGGGGACCCCTCACCCCTCCACTTT.

This clonotype was observed once. The chain has TRBV12-3 or TRBV12-4 and TRBJ2-4, with D tentatively TRBD1 or TRBD2 (5 bases each). V was cut by 3 bases and J by 8 bases, with 17 bases left in between. This CDR3 is built from 15 residues. CDR3 in DNA: TGTGCCAGCAGTTTGGCGGACGCACTAGGGGACATTCAGTACTTC. It encodes CASSLADALGDIQYF.

The chain uses TRBV7-9 and TRBJ2-1; the match to TRBD2 covers 8 bases. Germline V gene sequence: CDR1 SEHNR, CDR2 FQNEAQ (reference sequence). The CDR3 spans 15 residues. The ends lost 1 base at V and 7 bases at J; junction bases unmatched: 6. The CDR3 DNA reads TGTGCCAGCAGCTTAGAGGTTGGCGGGAGGAATGAGCAGTTCTTC. Its protein product is CASSLEVGGRNEQFF. Together with reference TRBV7-9 and TRBJ2-1, the CDR3 gives the full variable domain: DTGVSQNPRHKITKRGQNVTFRCDPISEHNRLYWYRQTLGQGPEFLTYFQNEAQLEKSRLLSDRFSAERPKGSFSTLEIQRTEQGDSAMYLCASSLEVGGRNEQFFGPGTRLTVL.

The rearrangement links TRBV11-3 to TRBJ2-1; no clear D gene. V was cut by 5 bases and J by 0 bases, with 14 bases left in between. Germline CDR1 reads SGHNT; CDR2 reads YENEEA. The CDR3 is 16 residues long. For the CDR3, the DNA is TGTGCCAGCAGCCCACACCCTGGGGACTCCTACAATGAGCAGTTCTTC. It is translated as CASSPHPGDSYNEQFF.

The chain recombines TRBV30 with TRBJ1-6, with a weak D call TRBD1 (5 bases). Germline V gene sequence: CDR1 GTSNPN, CDR2 SVGIG (reference sequence). The CDR3 totals 14 residues. Trimming pared 4 bases from V and 6 bases from J, leaving 13 bases between. The CDR3 DNA is TGTGCCTGGACCGCCGTCGGGGCTAATTCACCCCTCCACTTT. It is translated as CAWTAVGANSPLHF.

The chain combines TRBV4-1 with TRBJ2-5, with D unclear. Germline-derived CDR1 and CDR2 are MGHRA and YSYEKL. The CDR3 is 13 amino acids. V lost 1 base to trimming and J lost 5 bases, with 8 bases between them. DNA of the CDR3: TGCGCCAGCAGCCAAGGGTCGCGGGAGACCCAGTACTTC. Its translation: CASSQGSRETQYF.

This chain connects TRBV9 to TRBJ2-1, with 13 bases lining up with TRBD2. Germline V gene sequence: CDR1 SGDLS, CDR2 YYNGEE. V lost 4 bases and J lost 2; bases outside the gene matches: 15. CDR3 length: 20 residues. The CDR3, as DNA: TGTGCCAGCAGCCCGCTTGCCGGGACTAGCGGGAAAGGGGCCTACAATGAGCAGTTCTTC. Its translation: CASSPLAGTSGKGAYNEQFF.

The J gene is TRBJ1-1, the V gene TRBV19, with D tentatively TRBD1 (6 bases). CDR3 length equals 15 residues. Germline lookup yields CDR1 LNHDA and CDR2 SQIVND (reference sequence). V lost 8 bases and J 0 bases, leaving 16 bases between the germline ends. CDR3 in DNA: TGTGCCAGTGGAAAACAGGGAGTGGTGAACACTGAAGCTTTCTTT. This encodes CASGKQGVVNTEAFF.

The chain has TRBV7-2 and TRBJ2-6; D might be TRBD2 (5 bases). This CDR3 has 14 residues. V shed 5 bases and J shed 4 bases, with 9 bases lying between them. Germline V gene sequence: CDR1 SGHTA, CDR2 FQGNSA. The CDR3 DNA reads TGTGCCAGCAGCCCGGGAACCGGGGCCAACGTCCTGACTTTC. Protein product: CASSPGTGANVLTF.

This chain uses TRBV20-1 with TRBJ2-6; possibly TRBD1 for D (6 bases). This CDR3 is 20 amino acids long. V was pared by 1 base and J by 0 bases, with 22 bases between. Germline assignment: CDR1 DFQATT and CDR2 SNEGSKA (reference sequence). CDR3 DNA sequence: TGCAGTGCTAGAGGGAAGGGACAACAGGGACCAGCCTCTGGGGCCAACGTCCTGACTTTC. Its protein is CSARGKGQQGPASGANVLTF.

The genes are TRBV4-1 and TRBJ2-1, with 8 bases identical to TRBD2. The CDR3 spans 16 residues. The germline V gene has CDR1 MGHRA and CDR2 YSYEKL. J lost 5 bases, V lost 1 base, and 7 bases had no gene match. The CDR3 nucleotides read TGCGCCAGCAGCCAAGTCGGGGGGGCCCATCACAATGAGCAGTTCTTC. Encoded protein: CASSQVGGAHHNEQFF.

The chain employs TRBV2 and TRBJ1-2; no firm D call. V was pared by 2 bases and J by 4 bases, with 11 bases between. The length of the CDR3 is 14 residues. Germline CDR1 reads SNHLY; CDR2 reads FYNNEI. The CDR3 loop reads CASSERSGFYGYTF. CDR3 DNA sequence: TGTGCCAGCAGTGAAAGGTCAGGCTTCTATGGCTACACCTTC.

The V gene is TRBV20-1, the J gene TRBJ1-2; D is unclear. Germline V lookup: CDR1 DFQATT, CDR2 SNEGSKA (reference sequence). The germline V and J ends were trimmed by 4 bases and 7 bases, with 10 bases remaining between them. This CDR3 is 11 amino acids long. In DNA form, the CDR3 reads TGCAGTGCTATGACAAGTGGTGGCTACACCTTC. Its translation: CSAMTSGGYTF.